These 6 T cell receptor beta chains originate from one sample sequenced in a study of monozygotic twins with inflammatory bowel disease. TCRdb reprocessed the 5' RACE reads and reports one entry per CDR3 protein, with no DNA. The listing records some 400,000 distinct CDR3 sequences. Sequencing used blood. The receptors come from a human donor with ulcerative colitis or Crohn's disease, or a healthy co-twin of an affected twin (not recorded which).

The chain joins TRBV7-9 to TRBJ2-3. CDR3 length equals 14 residues. Germline CDR1 SEHNR, CDR2 FQNEAQ (reference sequence). CDR3 amino acids: CASSPDLGTDTQYF.

This chain connects TRBV18 to TRBJ1-4. The CDR3 covers 14 residues. Per the germline V gene, CDR1 is KGHSH and CDR2 is LQKENI. The chain's CDR3 is CASSPPDRPEKLFF.

The V gene is TRBV6-1, the J gene TRBJ2-7; TCRdb selects TRBD2, and the lack of DNA leaves this call unchecked. This CDR3 has 19 amino acids. CDR1 and CDR2 from the germline V gene are MNHNS and SASEGT. The CDR3 protein is CASSHGRVAGGSPSYEQYF.

The CDR3 sequence is CASSFGGGLDTQYF. The J gene is TRBJ2-3, the V gene TRBV27; the D call from TCRdb, TRBD2, cannot be confirmed without DNA. Germline CDR1 MNHEY, CDR2 SMNVEV (reference sequence). The CDR3 contains 14 residues.

J is TRBJ2-5 and V is TRBV5-1; the D gene TCRdb calls, TRBD1, cannot be checked with no DNA. In germline, CDR1 is SGHRS, CDR2 YFSETQ. CDR3 length: 15 amino acids. The CDR3 protein is CASRWGRSRQETQYF. The variable domain in full, with the rest retrieved from reference TRBV5-1 and TRBJ2-5, is KAGVTQTPRYLIKTRGQQVTLSCSPISGHRSVSWYQQTPGQGLQFLFEYFSETQRNKGNFPGRFSGRQFSNSRSEMNVSTLELGDSALYLCASRWGRSRQETQYFGPGTRLLVL.

This chain uses TRBV4-2 with TRBJ2-3; TCRdb lists TRBD2, though no DNA is available to test this call. CDR1 LGHNA and CDR2 YNFKEQ come from the germline V gene. CDR3 length equals 18 residues. The CDR3 sequence: CASSQDIGGLGATDTQYF.